The subject of this entry is one T cell receptor (beta chain). The CDR3 contains 13 residues. The V segment lost 7 bases and the J segment 6 bases; nucleotides outside the gene matches: 7. Germline V gene data show CDR1 as ENHRY and CDR2 as SYGVKD. This specimen belongs to a study of blood T cell repertoires in COVID-19. The wider study: Samples came from the United States, Italy and Spain, spanning acute and convalescent COVID-19. From T cells, B-cell-depleted T cells, or PBMCs came the material, which was cDNA or gDNA.

Per the original data handling: It was from reference gene primer amplification that nucleated cell counts were estimated. Using immunoSEQ multiplex PCR, the repertoire was profiled, and TCRdb retains in-frame clones only, with some absent. V, J and clone size reflect that table, while D and trimming were determined from the DNA. The table includes hundreds of thousands of clones, just under 85% detected once. The sequence derives from a woman between 50 and 59 years old with active or convalescent COVID-19. The chain employs TRBV10-3 and TRBJ2-7; 9 nucleotides agree with TRBD2. The sequencing sample was made of peripheral blood. Written as DNA, the CDR3 is TGTGCCATCACGGCGGGAGGGCCGGGCGAGCAGTACTTC. Its translation: CAITAGGPGEQYF.